The 11 T cell receptor beta chains below all came from one sample that was sequenced in a study of blood T cell repertoires in COVID-19. Data came from immunoSEQ multiplex PCR; TCRdb stores just in-frame clones and leaves some out. Found here are about 99,000 clones, approximately 79% of them singletons; the top ten hold approximately 18%. Input material: peripheral blood. The receptors shown here come from a woman older than 75 with active or convalescent COVID-19.

To note about this clone: Mismatch with germline at one junction end may stem from a read error. The chain combines TRBV19 with TRBJ2-1, with unresolved D. The CDR3 spans 11 residues. From germline, CDR1 is LNHDA and CDR2 SQIVND (reference sequence). This CDR3 reads CASSISWAWVF. The CDR3 DNA sequence: TGTGCCAGTAGTATTAGTTGGGCGTGGGTCTTC.

The gene calls are TRBV7-9 and TRBJ2-5; perhaps TRBD2 as D (6 bases). The ends were cut back, 1 base at V and 2 bases at J, with 8 bases in the middle. The CDR3 consists of 14 residues. CDR1 is SEHNR and CDR2 is FQNEAQ in the germline V gene (reference sequence). The CDR3 DNA is TGTGCCAGCAGCTTAGAGGGGACTCAAGAGACCCAGTACTTC. Translated: CASSLEGTQETQYF.

The chain combines TRBV4-2 with TRBJ2-7; tentatively, D is TRBD2 (6 bases). V was trimmed by 2 bases and J by 3 bases, leaving 11 bases between them. The CDR3 length is 14 residues. CDR1 and CDR2 (germline): LGHNA, YNFKEQ. This CDR3 reads CASSQTGTHYEQYF. The CDR3 bases are TGTGCCAGCAGCCAAACCGGGACTCACTACGAGCAGTACTTC.

The chain combines TRBV28 with TRBJ1-5, with no clear D. Deletions cut 4 bases from V and 5 bases from J, with 12 bases between. This CDR3 has 14 amino acids. CDR1 and CDR2 from the germline V gene are MDHEN and SYDVKM. This chain's CDR3 is CASSSPGLDQPQHF. DNA of the CDR3: TGTGCCAGCAGTTCCCCGGGGTTGGATCAGCCCCAGCATTTT.

The chain combines TRBV5-1 with TRBJ1-2; 7 bases are shared with TRBD1. Germline CDR1 SGHRS, CDR2 YFSETQ. The CDR3 is 13 amino acids. With 4 bases clipped from V and 13 bases from J, the junction kept 13 bases outside the gene matches. The CDR3 nucleotides are TGCGCCAGCAGCACCCAAGGGACAGTACATCGCACCTTC. The encoded protein is CASSTQGTVHRTF.

The CDR3 region is CAITGGTDTQYF. The CDR3 nucleotides read TGTGCCATCACGGGGGGCACAGATACGCAGTATTTT. J is TRBJ2-3 and V is TRBV10-3; D might be TRBD2 (6 bases). The V gene's germline CDR1 is ENHRY and CDR2 SYGVKD. The CDR3 loop spans 12 amino acids. With 7 bases removed from V and 1 base from J, the gap between germline ends came to 6 bases.

The chain couples TRBV2 to TRBJ2-4; D remains ambiguous. Trimming left V 6 bases short and J 1 base short, with 10 bases between. The V gene's germline CDR1 is SNHLY and CDR2 FYNNEI. This CDR3 has 14 amino acids. CDR3 bases: TGTGCCAGCAGCGACGACGGGGCCAAAAACATTCAGTACTTC. As protein: CASSDDGAKNIQYF.

The rearrangement links TRBV19 to TRBJ2-7; D may be TRBD2 (7 bases). Germline CDR1 and CDR2: LNHDA and SQIVND (reference sequence). Trimming took off 5 bases at V and 0 bases at J, with 20 bases between the two ends. CDR3 length equals 17 residues. The CDR3 DNA sequence: TGTGCCAGTAGTCCGAGGGGGGGGGAAACTACCTCCTACGAGCAGTACTTC. As protein: CASSPRGGETTSYEQYF. Supplemented by reference TRBV19 and TRBJ2-7, the full variable domain reads DGGITQSPKYLFRKEGQNVTLSCEQNLNHDAMYWYRQDPGQGLRLIYYSQIVNDFQKGDIAEGYSVSREKKESFPLTVTSAQKNPTAFYLCASSPRGGETTSYEQYFGPGTRLTVT.

This clone showed up just a few times. This chain joins TRBV20-1 and TRBJ2-7, with no clear D. Germline CDR1 reads DFQATT; CDR2 reads SNEGSKA (reference sequence). This CDR3 is 11 amino acids long. V was trimmed by 3 bases and J by 5 bases, leaving 8 bases between them. CDR3 sequence reads: CSASPVNEQYF. CDR3 nucleotides: TGCAGTGCTAGTCCAGTGAACGAGCAGTACTTC.

This clone was seen just once. V is TRBV5-1 and J is TRBJ2-5; TRBD2 aligns across 7 bases. The CDR3 is 14 amino acids. After removal of 0 bases from V and 4 bases from J, the junction contained 3 bases not matched to a gene. Germline V gene sequence: CDR1 SGHRS, CDR2 YFSETQ. CDR3: CASSLVAGVETQYF. As DNA, the CDR3 is TGCGCCAGCAGCTTGGTTGCGGGAGTAGAGACCCAGTACTTC.

The J gene is TRBJ2-3, the V gene TRBV6-2 or TRBV6-3; 11 bases match TRBD2. The V gene's germline CDR1 is MNHEY and CDR2 SVGEGT. The CDR3 is 17 residues long. Trimming removed 2 bases from V and 2 bases from J; junction bases left unmatched: 6. CDR3 region: CASSYETSGILTDTQYF. Here the CDR3 DNA reads TGTGCCAGCAGTTACGAGACTAGCGGGATCCTCACAGATACGCAGTATTTT.